One sample yielded the 3 T cell receptor beta chains listed below, sequenced in a study of blood T cell repertoires in COVID-19. The repertoire was sequenced with immunoSEQ multiplex PCR; TCRdb's copy has only in-frame clones and lacks some. The sample consists of a few hundred thousand clones, 70% to 90% of them appearing once. The sequenced sample was PBMCs or T cells enriched from blood (not recorded which). The receptors stem from a young woman who had recovered from COVID-19.

The chain joins TRBV5-6 to TRBJ2-7, with 12 bases lining up with TRBD1. Germline V CDR1 and CDR2: SGHDT, YYEEEE. J gave up 5 bases and V 5 bases, and 11 bases lay outside the gene matches. This CDR3 region has 16 residues. CDR3 residues: CASRTLPGTGGNEQYF. In nucleotides, the CDR3 is TGTGCCAGCAGGACGCTTCCCGGGACAGGGGGCAACGAGCAGTACTTC.

The V call is TRBV29-1, the J call TRBJ1-2; no definite D call. Germline-derived CDR1 and CDR2 are SQVTM and ANQGSEA. Trimming left V 3 bases short and J 4 bases short, with 12 bases between. This CDR3 is built from 13 residues. As DNA, the CDR3 is TGCAGCGTTGAGGTGGGCAGGCCCTATGGCTACACCTTC. This codes for CSVEVGRPYGYTF.

The chain combines TRBV10-1 with TRBJ2-7; 10 positions match TRBD2. V shed 5 bases and J 2 bases; nucleotides not matched to a gene: 3. Per germline, CDR1 WNHNN and CDR2 SYGVQD (reference sequence). The CDR3 is 14 amino acids. CDR3 DNA: TGCGCCAGCAGTCGGACTAGCGGCGCCTACGAGCAGTACTTC. This translates into CASSRTSGAYEQYF.